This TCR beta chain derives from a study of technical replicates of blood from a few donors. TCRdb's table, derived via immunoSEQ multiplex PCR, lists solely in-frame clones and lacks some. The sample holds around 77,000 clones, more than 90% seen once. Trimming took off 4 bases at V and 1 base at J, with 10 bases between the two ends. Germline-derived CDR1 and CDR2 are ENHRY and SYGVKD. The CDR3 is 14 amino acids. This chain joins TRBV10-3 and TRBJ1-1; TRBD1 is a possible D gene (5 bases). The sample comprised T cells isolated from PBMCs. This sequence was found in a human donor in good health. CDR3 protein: CAISGDSQNTEAFF. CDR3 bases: TGTGCCATCAGTGGAGACAGCCAGAACACTGAAGCTTTCTTT.